This TCR beta chain was sequenced during a study of PD-1 blockade in classical Hodgkin lymphoma. As for the study in general: With a 2-week interval, patients received intravenous nivolumab at 3 mg/kg.

The time point is: cycle 4 day 1 (C4D1), after around six weeks of nivolumab. Patients all relapsed after autologous stem cell transplantation, and there was variation in brentuximab vedotin exposure. Magnetic negative selection was used to purify CD4+ T cells from thawed PBMCs. The CDR3 is 15 amino acids. V lost 3 bases, J lost 2 bases, and 13 bases lay in between. CDR1 LNHDA and CDR2 SQIVND come from the germline V gene (reference sequence). As concerns this clone: Its target is not known.

Study findings and constraints: Differences between repertoires have undefined causes, possibly disease activity or prior therapy.

The assay was immunoSEQ multiplex PCR, and TCRdb's table has in-frame clones only and misses some. Altogether around 11,000 clones are present, approximately 74% being singletons, with the ten largest covering 2.5% to 4%. The chain combines TRBV19 with TRBJ1-2, with a tentative D call TRBD1 (6 bases). This receptor was obtained from a human donor with classical Hodgkin lymphoma. The sequenced sample was CD4+ T cells from blood, obtained before the fourth cycle of nivolumab. The CDR3 spells CASSIWGRGNYGYTF. The CDR3 nucleotides are TGTGCCAGTAGTATTTGGGGCAGGGGCAACTATGGCTACACCTTC.